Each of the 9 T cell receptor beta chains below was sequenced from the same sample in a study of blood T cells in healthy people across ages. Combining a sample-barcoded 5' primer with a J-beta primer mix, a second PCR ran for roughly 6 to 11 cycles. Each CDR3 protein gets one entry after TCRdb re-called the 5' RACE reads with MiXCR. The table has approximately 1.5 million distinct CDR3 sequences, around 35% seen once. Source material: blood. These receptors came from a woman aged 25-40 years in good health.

The CDR3 spells CSALLGLAGTVTQYF. The CDR3 DNA reads as TGCAGTGCCCTCCTGGGACTAGCGGGGACGGTTACGCAGTATTTT. V and J are TRBV20-1 and TRBJ2-3; 13 nucleotides match TRBD2. The V segment lost 6 bases and the J segment 8 bases; nucleotides outside the gene matches: 11. The CDR3 extends over 15 amino acids. Germline V lookup: CDR1 DFQATT, CDR2 SNEGSKA (reference sequence).

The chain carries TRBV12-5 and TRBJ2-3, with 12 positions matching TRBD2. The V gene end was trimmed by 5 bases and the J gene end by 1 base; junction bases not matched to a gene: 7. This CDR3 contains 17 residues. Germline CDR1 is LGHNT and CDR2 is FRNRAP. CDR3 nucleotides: TGTGCTAGTGGTCTCGGACTAGCGGGGCCTGGCACAGATACGCAGTATTTT. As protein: CASGLGLAGPGTDTQYF.

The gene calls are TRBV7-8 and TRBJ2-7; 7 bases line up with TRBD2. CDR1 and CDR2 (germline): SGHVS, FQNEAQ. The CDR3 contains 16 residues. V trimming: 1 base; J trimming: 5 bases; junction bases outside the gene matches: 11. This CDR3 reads CASSLGPVGGPDEQYF. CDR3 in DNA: TGTGCCAGCAGCTTAGGGCCAGTGGGAGGGCCGGACGAGCAGTACTTC.

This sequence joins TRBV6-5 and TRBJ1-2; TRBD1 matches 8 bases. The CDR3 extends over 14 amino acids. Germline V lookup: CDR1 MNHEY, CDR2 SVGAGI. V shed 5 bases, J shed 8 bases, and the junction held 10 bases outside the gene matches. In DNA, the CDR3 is TGTGCCAGCAGTAACCGGGACAGGATATTCGGCTACACCTTC. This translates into CASSNRDRIFGYTF.

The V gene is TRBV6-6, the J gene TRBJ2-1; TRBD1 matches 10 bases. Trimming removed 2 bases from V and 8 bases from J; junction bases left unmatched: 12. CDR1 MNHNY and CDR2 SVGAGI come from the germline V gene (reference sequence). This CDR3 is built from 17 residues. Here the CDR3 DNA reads TGTGCCAGCAGTTACCGAACCGCCGGGACAGGGGATCATGAGCAGTTCTTC. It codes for CASSYRTAGTGDHEQFF.

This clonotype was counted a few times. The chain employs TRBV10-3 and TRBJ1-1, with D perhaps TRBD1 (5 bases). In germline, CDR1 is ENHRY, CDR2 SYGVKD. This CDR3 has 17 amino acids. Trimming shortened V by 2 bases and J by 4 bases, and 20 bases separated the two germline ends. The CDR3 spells CAISESHLTIRGTEAFF. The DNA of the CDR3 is TGTGCCATCAGTGAGAGTCATCTGACCATTAGGGGCACTGAAGCTTTCTTT.

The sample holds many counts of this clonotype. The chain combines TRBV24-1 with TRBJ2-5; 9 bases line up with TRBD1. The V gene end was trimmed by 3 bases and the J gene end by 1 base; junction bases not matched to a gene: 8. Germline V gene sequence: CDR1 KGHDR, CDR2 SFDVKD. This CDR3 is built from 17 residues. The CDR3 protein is CATSDPKQGARQETQYF. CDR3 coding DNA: TGTGCCACCAGTGATCCGAAACAGGGGGCGCGCCAAGAGACCCAGTACTTC.

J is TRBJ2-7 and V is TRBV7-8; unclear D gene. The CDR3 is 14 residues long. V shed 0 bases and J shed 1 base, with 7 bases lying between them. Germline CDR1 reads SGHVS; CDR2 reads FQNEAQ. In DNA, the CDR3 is TGTGCCAGCAGCTTAGCGCCGGTGTCCTACGAGCAGTACTTC. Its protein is CASSLAPVSYEQYF.

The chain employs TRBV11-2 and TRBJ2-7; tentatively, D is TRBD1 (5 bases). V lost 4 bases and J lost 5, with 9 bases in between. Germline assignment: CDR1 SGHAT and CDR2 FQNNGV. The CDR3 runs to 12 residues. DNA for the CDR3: TGTGCCAGCAGCTGGGGCGTCGACGAGCAGTACTTC. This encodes CASSWGVDEQYF.